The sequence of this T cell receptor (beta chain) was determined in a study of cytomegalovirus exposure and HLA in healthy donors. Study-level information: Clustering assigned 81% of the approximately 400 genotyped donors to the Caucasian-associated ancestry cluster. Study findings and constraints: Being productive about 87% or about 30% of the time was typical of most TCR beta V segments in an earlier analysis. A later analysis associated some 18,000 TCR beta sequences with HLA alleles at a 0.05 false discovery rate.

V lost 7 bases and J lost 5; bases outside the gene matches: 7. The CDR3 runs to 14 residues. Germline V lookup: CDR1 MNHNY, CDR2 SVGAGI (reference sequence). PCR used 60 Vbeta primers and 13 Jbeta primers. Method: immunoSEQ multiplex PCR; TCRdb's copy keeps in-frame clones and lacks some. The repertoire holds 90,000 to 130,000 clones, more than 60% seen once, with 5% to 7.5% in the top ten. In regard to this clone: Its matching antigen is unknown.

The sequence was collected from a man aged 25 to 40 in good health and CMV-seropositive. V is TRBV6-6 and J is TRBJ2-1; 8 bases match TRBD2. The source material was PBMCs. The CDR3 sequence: CASTGLGVNNEQFF. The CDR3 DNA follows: TGTGCCAGCACGGGACTAGGGGTCAACAATGAGCAGTTCTTC.